Each of the 31 T cell receptor beta chains below was sequenced from the same sample in a study of identical twins. TCRdb re-called the 5' RACE reads through MiXCR, storing one row per CDR3 protein. The sample consists of 550,000 to 800,000 distinct CDR3 sequences, just over 7% of them appearing once. The same data also went into a second study, on yellow fever vaccine responses in identical twins.

The sample consisted of PBMCs. All receptors derive from a woman aged 18-29 years in good health.

The rearrangement joins TRBV5-1 to TRBJ2-3; D is undetermined. Trimming removed 1 base from V and 5 bases from J, with 14 bases in between. This CDR3 has 15 residues. CDR1 and CDR2 from the germline V gene are SGHRS and YFSETQ. The CDR3 DNA is TGCGCCAGCAGCTTGAACCCTTACCAAGGAGATACGCAGTATTTT. Translation: CASSLNPYQGDTQYF.

This clonotype was observed at least ten times. V gene TRBV3-1 combines with J gene TRBJ2-1; TRBD2 might be the D (7 bases). V lost 4 bases and J 3 bases, leaving 19 bases between the germline ends. The V gene's germline CDR1 is LGHDT and CDR2 YNNKEL (reference sequence). The CDR3 is 17 residues long. In DNA form, the CDR3 reads TGTGCCAGCAGCCCTGCCCCAGGGGAGCGGGACTACAATGAGCAGTTCTTC. It translates to CASSPAPGERDYNEQFF.

This clonotype was seen at least ten times. The chain carries TRBV27 and TRBJ2-3; either TRBD1 or TRBD2 may supply D (5 bases each). Per germline, CDR1 MNHEY and CDR2 SMNVEV (reference sequence). Trimming cost V 8 bases and J 3 bases, with 15 bases left between them. The CDR3 sequence is 14 residues long. The CDR3 loop is CASRGAWGTDTQYF. DNA of the CDR3: TGTGCCAGCCGAGGGGCCTGGGGGACAGATACGCAGTATTTT.

This clonotype occurred a few times. The chain has TRBV27 and TRBJ2-3; 9 nucleotides agree with TRBD2. Germline V gene lookup returns CDR1 MNHEY and CDR2 SMNVEV (reference sequence). This CDR3 has 16 residues. The V segment lost 5 bases and the J segment 0 bases; nucleotides outside the gene matches: 6. CDR3 DNA sequence: TGTGCCAGCAGTCCAAGGACTAGCGTCAGCACAGATACGCAGTATTTT. Its protein product is CASSPRTSVSTDTQYF.

This clonotype occurred many times. The chain uses TRBV20-1 and TRBJ2-1; TRBD2 aligns across 13 bases. The germline V gene encodes CDR1 DFQATT and CDR2 SNEGSKA (reference sequence). The CDR3 loop spans 14 amino acids. V lost 3 bases to trimming and J lost 7 bases; unmatched junction nucleotides: 3. The CDR3 sequence is CSASRLAGGNEQFF. In DNA form, the CDR3 reads TGCAGTGCTAGCCGACTAGCGGGAGGAAATGAGCAGTTCTTC.

This clonotype was recorded a few times. The rearrangement links TRBV6-6 to TRBJ2-5, with 9 bases aligning to TRBD2. The CDR3 runs to 13 residues. With 9 bases clipped from V and 5 bases from J, the junction kept 7 bases outside the gene matches. The germline gives CDR1 MNHNY, CDR2 SVGAGI (reference sequence). Written as DNA, the CDR3 is TGTGCCAGTCGCGGGAGGGCCCTTGAGACCCAGTACTTC. Its protein product is CASRGRALETQYF.

This chain links TRBV12-3 or TRBV12-4 with TRBJ1-1; D remains unclear. Trimming pared 7 bases from V and 4 bases from J, leaving 16 bases between. The CDR3 is 14 residues long. Written as DNA, the CDR3 is TGTGCCAGCATTCCAAACTCCCTGGGCACTGAAGCTTTCTTT. Protein sequence: CASIPNSLGTEAFF.

The V and J genes are TRBV7-9 and TRBJ1-4; D remains ambiguous. The germline V gene encodes CDR1 SEHNR and CDR2 FQNEAQ (reference sequence). The CDR3 runs 14 residues. The V end was cut by 0 bases, the J end by 8 bases, with 10 bases between. This chain's CDR3 is CASSLATAEEKLFF. The CDR3 DNA reads TGTGCCAGCAGCTTAGCGACGGCGGAGGAAAAACTGTTTTTT.

This clonotype has a handful of counts. The V gene is TRBV10-2, the J gene TRBJ1-1, with D possibly TRBD1 on 6 matching bases. The V end lost 7 bases, the J end lost 1 base, and 10 bases lay between the germline ends. Germline values: CDR1 WSHSY, CDR2 SAAADI. This CDR3 contains 13 residues. DNA for the CDR3: TGCGCCAGCAACAGGGATACGAACACTGAAGCTTTCTTT. Protein: CASNRDTNTEAFF.

This clonotype showed up just a few times. The chain links TRBV10-3 to TRBJ2-3; no firm D call. The CDR3 extends over 13 amino acids. Germline V gives CDR1 ENHRY, CDR2 SYGVKD. Trimming took off 8 bases at V and 1 base at J, with 10 bases between the two ends. CDR3 DNA sequence: TGTGCCATCGAGTCGCAGGGCACAGATACGCAGTATTTT. It translates to CAIESQGTDTQYF.

This clonotype was detected ten times or more. V and J are TRBV5-5 and TRBJ1-6, with unresolved D. Germline V gives CDR1 SGHKS, CDR2 YYEKEE (reference sequence). The CDR3 extends over 15 amino acids. Trimming took 1 base from V and 0 from J, leaving 5 bases between them. This CDR3 is CASSLTSSYNSPLHF. Written as DNA, the CDR3 is TGTGCCAGCAGCTTGACGAGCTCCTATAATTCACCCCTCCACTTT.

This rearrangement joins TRBV12-3 or TRBV12-4 to TRBJ2-1; TRBD1 matches 7 bases. Trimming cost V 6 bases and J 3 bases; bases outside gene matches: 8. This CDR3 region has 15 residues. This CDR3 reads CASSSGQADYNEQFF. The CDR3 DNA sequence: TGTGCCAGCAGCTCCGGACAGGCCGACTACAATGAGCAGTTCTTC.

This clonotype was counted between two and nine times. The rearrangement links TRBV2 to TRBJ2-1; 14 bases are shared with TRBD2. The V and J ends lost 3 bases and 3 bases, in that order; junction bases with no gene match: 10. The germline CDR1 and CDR2 sequences are SNHLY and FYNNEI. This CDR3 is 19 amino acids long. DNA of the CDR3: TGTGCCAGCAGTGAGGGACTAGCGGGAGATCCTCCTAACTACAATGAGCAGTTCTTC. Protein sequence: CASSEGLAGDPPNYNEQFF.

The rearrangement joins TRBV7-9 to TRBJ2-3; D is perhaps TRBD1 or TRBD2 (6 bases each). Germline V gives CDR1 SEHNR, CDR2 FQNEAQ (reference sequence). This CDR3 spans 14 amino acids. The ends were cut back, 8 bases at V and 2 bases at J, with 14 bases in the middle. CDR3 residues: CASRRGGPTDTQYF. Written as DNA, the CDR3 is TGTGCCAGCCGGCGAGGGGGGCCCACAGATACGCAGTATTTT. The whole variable domain, remainder taken from reference TRBV7-9 and TRBJ2-3, is DTGVSQNPRHKITKRGQNVTFRCDPISEHNRLYWYRQTLGQGPEFLTYFQNEAQLEKSRLLSDRFSAERPKGSFSTLEIQRTEQGDSAMYLCASRRGGPTDTQYFGPGTRLTVL.

The genes are TRBV7-8 and TRBJ2-1; 11 bases map to TRBD2. The junction had 9 bases not matched to a gene; V was cut back by 5 bases and J by 6 bases. Germline values: CDR1 SGHVS, CDR2 FQNEAQ. This CDR3 is built from 16 residues. CDR3 DNA sequence: TGTGCCAGCAGCCTTCCATTAGCGGGAGGGGGCAATGAGCAGTTCTTC. Protein product: CASSLPLAGGGNEQFF.

The gene calls are TRBV20-1 and TRBJ2-7; D possibly uses TRBD1 or TRBD2 (6 bases each). The germline gives CDR1 DFQATT, CDR2 SNEGSKA (reference sequence). The V and J ends lost 3 bases and 4 bases respectively, with 10 bases between them. The CDR3 runs to 12 residues. The CDR3 loop reads CSASKGGYEQYF. The CDR3, as DNA: TGCAGTGCTAGTAAGGGGGGTTACGAGCAGTACTTC.

This clonotype was seen a few times. V usage is TRBV5-1 and J usage is TRBJ2-3; 8 nucleotides match TRBD1. This CDR3 spans 14 amino acids. The V segment lost 4 bases and the J segment 3 bases; nucleotides outside the gene matches: 4. Per germline, CDR1 SGHRS and CDR2 YFSETQ. CDR3 in amino acids: CASSPGQETDTQYF. The CDR3 nucleotides read TGCGCCAGCAGCCCGGGACAGGAAACAGATACGCAGTATTTT.

This clonotype has ten or more counts. The chain combines TRBV4-1 with TRBJ2-3, with 7 nucleotides matching TRBD1. The CDR3 is 15 residues long. Germline loops: CDR1 MGHRA, CDR2 YSYEKL. Trimming removed 0 bases from V and 6 bases from J; junction bases left unmatched: 6. The CDR3 DNA is TGCGCCAGCAGCCAAGACGGCAGGGGGACGGATACGCAGTATTTT. Translating gives CASSQDGRGTDTQYF.

The rearrangement uses TRBV7-9 and TRBJ2-7, with TRBD1 identical over 10 bases. The CDR3 has 14 amino acids. Germline CDR1 and CDR2: SEHNR and FQNEAQ (reference sequence). J gave up 6 bases and V 5 bases, and 7 bases lay outside the gene matches. CDR3 DNA: TGTGCCAGCAGCACCCCGGGACAGGGGTTCGAGCAGTACTTC. This codes for CASSTPGQGFEQYF.

The rearrangement uses TRBV4-1 and TRBJ1-4; 7 nucleotides match TRBD1. CDR1 is MGHRA, CDR2 YSYEKL, per germline. The CDR3 has 16 amino acids. The V and J ends lost 0 bases and 8 bases, in that order; junction bases with no gene match: 9. The CDR3 nucleotides are TGCGCCAGCAGCCAAGAAAACAGGGGACTTGGGGAAAAACTGTTTTTT. Translating gives CASSQENRGLGEKLFF.

The chain employs TRBV7-6 and TRBJ2-3; tentative D call: TRBD1 (6 bases). Germline V gene data show CDR1 as SGHVS and CDR2 as FNYEAQ. Trimming pared 4 bases from V and 2 bases from J, leaving 13 bases between. This CDR3 is built from 15 residues. CDR3 protein: CASSSDGTNTDTQYF. The DNA for the CDR3 is TGTGCCAGCAGCTCAGACGGGACAAACACAGATACGCAGTATTTT. The variable domain in full, completed from reference TRBV7-6 and TRBJ2-3, reads GAGVSQSPRYKVTKRGQDVALRCDPISGHVSLYWYRQALGQGPEFLTYFNYEAQQDKSGLPNDRFSAERPEGSISTLTIQRTEQRDSAMYRCASSSDGTNTDTQYFGPGTRLTVL.

This clonotype was seen repeatedly, ten times or more. The rearrangement joins TRBV12-3 or TRBV12-4 to TRBJ2-7, with D possibly TRBD1 on 5 matching bases. The CDR3 runs 13 residues. V lost 9 bases and J 2 bases, leaving 14 bases between the germline ends. The CDR3 is CASSTDQTYEQYF. The CDR3, as DNA: TGTGCCAGTTCGACAGATCAAACCTACGAGCAGTACTTC.

The CDR3 here is CASSLPDDTPTDTQYF. DNA for the CDR3: TGTGCCAGCAGCCTCCCCGACGACACCCCCACAGATACGCAGTATTTT. V usage is TRBV11-2 and J usage is TRBJ2-3; no clear D. V was cut by 5 bases and J by 2 bases, with 17 bases left in between. The V gene's germline CDR1 is SGHAT and CDR2 FQNNGV. The length of the CDR3 is 16 residues.

In this sample, this clonotype turned up a few times. The V call is TRBV11-3, the J call TRBJ1-3; no reliable D call. Deletions cut 3 bases from V and 4 bases from J, with 10 bases between. The CDR3 is made up of 14 amino acids. CDR1 and CDR2 from the germline V gene are SGHNT and YENEEA. The CDR3 region has the DNA TGTGCCAGCAGCTTGATGGACGGAGGAAACACCATATATTTT. This translates into CASSLMDGGNTIYF.

The chain joins TRBV20-1 to TRBJ2-4, with 10 bases identical to TRBD1. The CDR3 has 15 residues. Trimming removed 3 bases from V and 10 bases from J; junction bases left unmatched: 12. The germline V gene has CDR1 DFQATT and CDR2 SNEGSKA (reference sequence). CDR3 loop: CSARETGGGSRIQYF. CDR3 in DNA: TGCAGTGCTAGGGAGACAGGGGGCGGGTCAAGAATTCAGTACTTC.

This clonotype was seen at least ten times. In DNA form, the CDR3 reads TGTGCCAGCAGTTACGGGAAGAACGCACAAGAGACCCAGTACTTC. Amino acid sequence: CASSYGKNAQETQYF. The chain employs TRBV6-7 and TRBJ2-5; D unclear. TRBV6-7 carries the ORF label, with uncertain function. Trimming left V 2 bases short and J 2 bases short, with 12 bases between. The CDR3 totals 15 residues.

This clonotype appeared a few times. The chain joins TRBV4-1 to TRBJ2-1; 10 nucleotides agree with TRBD2. The V gene's germline CDR1 is MGHRA and CDR2 YSYEKL. This CDR3 spans 21 amino acids. The trim removed 0 bases at V and 4 bases at J, leaving 18 bases unmatched. CDR3 bases: TGCGCCAGCAGCCAAGATCCAGTCGGTGGGCCCGGGACTAGCGTATACAATGAGCAGTTCTTC. Translated: CASSQDPVGGPGTSVYNEQFF.

This clonotype appeared a few times. The chain combines TRBV5-1 with TRBJ2-2; 8 bases map to TRBD1. Germline-derived CDR1 and CDR2 are SGHRS and YFSETQ. The CDR3 is 15 residues long. After removal of 4 bases from V and 5 bases from J, the junction contained 7 bases not matched to a gene. Written as DNA, the CDR3 is TGCGCCAGCAGCCTAAGGACAGGGAAAACCGGGGAGCTGTTTTTT. This encodes CASSLRTGKTGELFF.

The rearrangement uses TRBV20-1 and TRBJ2-1, with 8 bases lining up with TRBD2. From germline, CDR1 is DFQATT and CDR2 SNEGSKA (reference sequence). This CDR3 spans 13 amino acids. V shed 7 bases, J shed 9 bases, and the junction held 11 bases outside the gene matches. For the CDR3, the DNA is TGCAGTGGTGGGGGCGGGAGGTACGGTGAGCAGTTCTTC. Translated: CSGGGGRYGEQFF.

V and J are TRBV7-6 and TRBJ2-1, with 7 bases aligning to TRBD1. The V segment lost 5 bases and the J segment 5 bases; nucleotides outside the gene matches: 9. The CDR3 is made up of 15 amino acids. The V gene's germline CDR1 is SGHVS and CDR2 FNYEAQ. CDR3 region: CASSNMAGGNNEQFF. The DNA of the CDR3 is TGTGCCAGCAGCAACATGGCAGGGGGTAACAATGAGCAGTTCTTC.

This clonotype came up a few times. The chain joins TRBV6-1 to TRBJ2-1, with 9 positions matching TRBD2. This CDR3 contains 16 residues. Germline assignment: CDR1 MNHNS and CDR2 SASEGT. The V segment lost 2 bases and the J segment 7 bases; nucleotides outside the gene matches: 9. This CDR3 reads CASSEIRAGGGNEQFF. In DNA form, the CDR3 reads TGTGCCAGCAGTGAAATCAGAGCGGGAGGCGGGAATGAGCAGTTCTTC.